This T cell receptor beta chain is from a study of T-cell reconstitution after alpha-beta-depleted transplantation in children. This clonotype appeared a single time. Its antigen is currently unknown. TCRbeta library preparation incorporated unique molecular identifiers. Each CDR3 protein gets one entry after TCRdb re-called the PCR reads with MiXCR. In the table there are 250,000 to 350,000 distinct CDR3 sequences, over 20% of which are singletons. General study points: Several hundred expanded graft clones reportedly gave rise to the alpha-beta T cells present about two months after transplant. Hyperexpanded clones declined; after one year, newly produced T cells mostly supplied diversity.

Looked up from germline, CDR1 is MGHRA and CDR2 is YSYEKL. The length of the CDR3 is 15 residues. Trimming cost V 4 bases and J 5 bases; bases outside gene matches: 10. This chain uses TRBV4-1 with TRBJ2-7, with TRBD2 matching 8 bases. This material consisted of PBMCs, mostly from graft donor cells, taken 180 days after TCRalphabeta/CD19-depleted stem cell transplant. The TCR was taken from a male patient under 18 who had a stem cell transplant for acute lymphoblastic leukemia, so the T cells may come from the graft donor. CDR3 amino acids: CASSRLSGSPNEQYF. CDR3 in DNA: TGCGCCAGCAGCCGCTTAAGCGGGAGTCCCAACGAGCAGTACTTC.